Sequencing of this T cell receptor (beta chain) was carried out in a study of shared clonotypes between healthy human individuals. Study-wide points: Between a handful of donors, naive CD4 clonotypes were shared at a level of about 5%. Larger estimated richness was generally recorded for naive subsets relative to memory subsets.

CD8 cells classed as naive were CD45RO-negative and positively selected for CCR7, excluding terminally differentiated effector memory CD45RA+ cells. Adult Caucasians living in Nashville, Tennessee made up all of the donors. Points on this clone: What it recognizes is unknown.

V dropped 4 bases and J dropped 2 bases, with 12 bases sitting between them. Germline V lookup: CDR1 SQVTM, CDR2 ANQGSEA. The CDR3 totals 14 residues. Samples underwent the assay at deep level. Produced via immunoSEQ multiplex PCR; TCRdb's table is partial and in-frame only. The sample shows some 2,000,000 clones, roughly 94% of them seen only once. V is TRBV29-1 and J is TRBJ2-1, with D maybe TRBD2 (6 bases). This clonotype was sampled from a man aged 18 to 29 in good health. The specimen sequenced was naive CD8+ T cells sorted from blood. As DNA, the CDR3 is TGCAGCGTTGGGTTAGCGGCTCCCTACAATGAGCAGTTCTTC. Amino acid sequence: CSVGLAAPYNEQFF.